The 2 T cell receptor beta chains reported below all come from one sample, sequenced in a study of tumor-infiltrating lymphocytes in localized non-small cell lung cancer. Libraries were prepared by immunoSEQ multiplex PCR; TCRdb keeps only in-frame clonotypes and omits some of them. Counted here are fewer than 8,000 clones, 74% occurring once; the ten biggest clones make up about 9%. Material for sequencing was uninvolved lung tissue not adjacent to the tumor. The receptors stem from a human donor with non-small cell lung cancer.

By share of the sample, this clone is large (0.1 to 1%). The rearrangement joins TRBV6-1 to TRBJ1-3; D gene uncertain. In germline, CDR1 is MNHNS, CDR2 SASEGT. V was clipped by 1 base and J by 4 bases, with 2 bases between them. The CDR3 is made up of 12 amino acids. The CDR3 is CASSEGGNTIYF. CDR3 in DNA: TGTGCCAGCAGTGAAGGGGGAAACACCATATATTTT.

This chain connects TRBV10-2 to TRBJ2-5, with 8 bases that match TRBD1. Germline V gene lookup returns CDR1 WSHSY and CDR2 SAAADI. There are 14 residues in the CDR3. Trimming removed 6 bases from V and 2 bases from J; junction bases left unmatched: 5. The CDR3 DNA is TGCGCCAGCAGGCCGGACAGGGCACAAGAGACCCAGTACTTC. Its protein product is CASRPDRAQETQYF.